The 18 T cell receptor beta chains reported below all come from one sample, sequenced in a study of blood T cell repertoires in COVID-19. Measured with immunoSEQ multiplex PCR; TCRdb has only the in-frame clones, and not every one. The table lists some 390,000 clones, 75% to 90% of them singletons, with 0.95% to 1.2% in the top ten. Sequencing was done on a sample of PBMCs or T cells enriched from blood (not recorded which). Receptors were obtained from a man in his thirties or forties who had recovered from COVID-19.

The gene calls are TRBV27 and TRBJ2-2, with 12 nucleotides matching TRBD2. There are 16 residues in the CDR3. Trimming removed 6 bases from V and 2 bases from J; junction bases left unmatched: 4. The V gene's germline CDR1 is MNHEY and CDR2 SMNVEV (reference sequence). CDR3 sequence reads: CASRLLAGGNTGELFF. CDR3 in DNA: TGTGCCAGCAGACTACTAGCGGGAGGTAACACCGGGGAGCTGTTTTTT.

The chain has TRBV9 and TRBJ1-5; TRBD1 is a possible D gene (5 bases). Trimming cost V 0 bases and J 3 bases, with 10 bases left between them. The CDR3 runs 15 residues. Germline V CDR1 and CDR2: SGDLS, YYNGEE. Here the CDR3 DNA reads TGTGCCAGCAGCGTAGGTGGGGGGACCAATCAGCCCCAGCATTTT. This sequence encodes CASSVGGGTNQPQHF. Variable domain in full (rest from reference TRBV9 and TRBJ1-5): DSGVTQTPKHLITATGQRVTLRCSPRSGDLSVYWYQQSLDQGLQFLIQYYNGEERAKGNILERFSAQQFPDLHSELNLSSLELGDSALYFCASSVGGGTNQPQHFGDGTRLSIL.

V and J are TRBV5-4 and TRBJ1-4; D ambiguous. This CDR3 is built from 14 residues. Between the trimmed V and J ends, which lost 3 bases and 7 bases, there was a span of 13 bases. Germline assignment: CDR1 SGHNT and CDR2 YYREEE (reference sequence). The CDR3 region has the DNA TGTGCCAGCAGCTCCGAAGATCAGGTTGAAAAACTGTTTTTT. Protein product: CASSSEDQVEKLFF. The whole variable domain, filled in from reference TRBV5-4 and TRBJ1-4, reads ETGVTQSPTHLIKTRGQQVTLRCSSQSGHNTVSWYQQALGQGPQFIFQYYREEENGRGNFPPRFSGLQFPNYSSELNVNALELDDSALYLCASSSEDQVEKLFFGSGTQLSVL.

The V gene is TRBV9, the J gene TRBJ2-2; the match to TRBD1 covers 9 bases. The ends lost 4 bases at V and 6 bases at J; junction bases unmatched: 10. The CDR3 covers 16 residues. Germline assignment: CDR1 SGDLS and CDR2 YYNGEE. The CDR3 reads CASSMTGTGYAGELFF. The CDR3 region has the DNA TGTGCCAGCAGCATGACCGGGACAGGGTATGCCGGGGAGCTGTTTTTT.

This clone was counted a single time. The chain carries TRBV6-2 or TRBV6-3 and TRBJ2-1; D gene uncertain. The germline V gene has CDR1 MNHEY and CDR2 SVGEGT. Trimming removed 3 bases from V and 5 bases from J, with 17 bases in between. CDR3 length: 16 residues. The CDR3 reads CASSYYRVGSNNEQFF. The DNA of the CDR3 is TGTGCCAGCAGTTATTATCGGGTCGGATCAAACAATGAGCAGTTCTTC.

In DNA, the CDR3 is TGTGCCACCAGCTTTCCACAGAGTTTTGAAGCTTTCTTT. Its protein is CATSFPQSFEAFF. The V call is TRBV15, the J call TRBJ1-1; D gene uncertain. Trimming removed 5 bases at V and 7 bases at J, with 14 bases between. This CDR3 spans 13 amino acids. Germline V lookup: CDR1 LNHNV, CDR2 YYDKDF (reference sequence).

The chain is built from TRBV21-1 and TRBJ1-6; the table names TRBD1, a call not compared with the DNA. TRBV21-1 is a pseudogene segment. This CDR3 has 17 amino acids. CDR3 loop: CASTNDRSGPQDSPLHF. CDR3 DNA sequence: TGTGCCAGCACCAACGACCGTTCTGGCCCCCAGGATTCACCCCTCCACTTT.

This chain links TRBV9 with TRBJ2-1; TRBD2 aligns across 8 bases. The CDR3 covers 14 residues. Germline loops: CDR1 SGDLS, CDR2 YYNGEE. With V trimmed by 6 bases and J by 3 bases, 5 bases remained unmatched. The CDR3 sequence is CASKRGKYYNEQFF. The DNA of the CDR3 is TGTGCCAGCAAGCGGGGGAAATACTACAATGAGCAGTTCTTC.

V usage is TRBV5-6 and J usage is TRBJ1-4; no clear D. The V gene lost 4 bases and the J gene lost 4 bases, with 14 bases spanning the gap. Germline V gene data show CDR1 as SGHDT and CDR2 as YYEEEE. The CDR3 length is 15 residues. The CDR3 DNA reads as TGTGCCAGCAGCACGATTTCAGGCAGTAATGAAAAACTGTTTTTT. Its protein product is CASSTISGSNEKLFF.

The chain has TRBV3-1 (or the pseudogene TRBV3-2) and TRBJ1-2; 9 bases agree with TRBD1. J was trimmed by 6 bases and V by 0 bases; bases with no gene match: 8. The germline V gene has CDR1 LGHDT and CDR2 YNNKEL (reference sequence). The CDR3 runs to 16 residues. CDR3 amino acids: CASSQDLGTGSNGYTF. The CDR3 region has the DNA TGTGCCAGCAGCCAAGATTTAGGGACAGGGAGTAATGGCTACACCTTC.

CDR3 in DNA: TGCGCCAGCAGCCGTTCGGCGGGGCCTCTGTACAATGAGCAGTTCTTC. Amino acid sequence: CASSRSAGPLYNEQFF. The chain recombines TRBV4-1 with TRBJ2-1; possible D gene TRBD2, 6 bases. The CDR3 consists of 16 residues. Per the germline V gene, CDR1 is MGHRA and CDR2 is YSYEKL. Trimming pared 4 bases from V and 4 bases from J, leaving 17 bases between.

CDR3 nucleotides: TGTGCCAGCAGTTTCCCGAGTCACCGGGCACTTGGAGGGGTGCATAACTATGGCTACACCTTC. The encoded protein is CASSFPSHRALGGVHNYGYTF. V is TRBV28 and J is TRBJ1-2, with D possibly being TRBD1 (5 bases). This CDR3 spans 21 amino acids. Germline CDR1 MDHEN, CDR2 SYDVKM. Deletions cut 3 bases from V and 1 base from J, with 30 bases between.

This chain uses TRBV9 with TRBJ2-1; tentatively, D is TRBD2 (7 bases). Germline V gives CDR1 SGDLS, CDR2 YYNGEE. CDR3 size: 17 residues. Trimming stripped 0 bases from V and 4 bases from J, with 17 bases between. DNA for the CDR3: TGTGCCAGCAGCGTAGAAGGGGGGAGGGACCCTTACAATGAGCAGTTCTTC. It yields the protein CASSVEGGRDPYNEQFF.

The chain joins TRBV7-9 to TRBJ1-5; D uncertain. V lost 5 bases and J lost 3, with 11 bases in between. Germline loops: CDR1 SEHNR, CDR2 FQNEAQ (reference sequence). There are 14 residues in the CDR3. Written as DNA, the CDR3 is TGTGCCAGCAGCACCCGGGGATACAATCAGCCCCAGCATTTT. It encodes CASSTRGYNQPQHF.

This chain joins TRBV11-2 and TRBJ1-1; D may be TRBD1 (5 bases). The CDR3 spans 12 residues. V lost 5 bases and J lost 11, with 15 bases in between. Germline V gene lookup returns CDR1 SGHAT and CDR2 FQNNGV. The CDR3 loop is CASSPKAGEAFF. The CDR3 DNA reads as TGTGCCAGCAGCCCTAAGGCGGGGGAGGCTTTCTTT.

V and J are TRBV11-2 and TRBJ2-7; 8 bases are a match to TRBD2. CDR1 is SGHAT, CDR2 FQNNGV, per germline. The CDR3 runs 16 residues. The trim removed 0 bases at V and 1 base at J, leaving 5 bases unmatched. DNA of the CDR3: TGTGCCAGCAGCTTAGATCTTACTAGCGGTTCCTACGAGCAGTACTTC. It specifies CASSLDLTSGSYEQYF.

The rearrangement links TRBV28 to TRBJ2-7; 11 bases line up with TRBD2. The CDR3 is 16 residues long. CDR1 and CDR2 (germline): MDHEN, SYDVKM. Germline trimming cut 6 bases from V and 0 bases from J; bases unmatched to any gene: 7. The CDR3, as DNA: TGTGCCAGCAGCAGATCTAGCGGGGGGAGCTCCTACGAGCAGTACTTC. This gives the protein CASSRSSGGSSYEQYF. The full variable domain, completed using reference TRBV28 and TRBJ2-7, is DVKVTQSSRYLVKRTGEKVFLECVQDMDHENMFWYRQDPGLGLRLIYFSYDVKMKEKGDIPEGYSVSREKKERFSLILESASTNQTSMYLCASSRSSGGSSYEQYFGPGTRLTVT.

The rearrangement uses TRBV6-5 and TRBJ2-3, with 7 nucleotides matching TRBD2. J gave up 4 bases and V 6 bases, and 10 bases lay outside the gene matches. The CDR3 spans 15 residues. Germline CDR1 and CDR2: MNHEY and SVGAGI. The CDR3 region has the DNA TGTGCCAGCAGATTAGCGGCAGGGAGGGCAGATACGCAGTATTTT. Its protein product is CASRLAAGRADTQYF.